This T cell receptor (beta chain) was sequenced during a study of T cells in localized non-small cell lung cancer. Study-wide results and limits: In adjacent lung appeared a median around 60 of the top 100 tumor clones. Heterogeneity remains possible because sequencing was limited to only one tumor region. A raised T cell density in blood coincided with lengthier overall survival.

Germline V CDR1 and CDR2: SEHNR, FQNEAQ (reference sequence). The CDR3 has 14 amino acids. V was shortened by 4 bases and J by 5 bases, with 14 bases between the two germline ends. Data came from immunoSEQ multiplex PCR; TCRdb stores just in-frame clones and leaves some out. The sample has about 79,000 clones; 80% to 90% are singletons. Concerning this clone itself: No antigen is known for it.

The TCR comes from a female donor older than 55 with stage I lung adenocarcinoma. The chain is built from TRBV7-9 and TRBJ1-1; perhaps TRBD1 as D (6 bases). The sample here was peripheral blood, taken before any cancer treatment. The CDR3 region has the DNA TGTGCCAGCAGCTCATCCGGGGGCCGGACTGAAGCTTTCTTT. It codes for CASSSSGGRTEAFF. Full variable domain (outside the CDR3, taken from reference TRBV7-9 and TRBJ1-1): DTGVSQNPRHKITKRGQNVTFRCDPISEHNRLYWYRQTLGQGPEFLTYFQNEAQLEKSRLLSDRFSAERPKGSFSTLEIQRTEQGDSAMYLCASSSSGGRTEAFFGQGTRLTVV.